This paragraph reports one TCR beta chain. The junction departs from the called germline gene at one end, perhaps through a read error. Per germline, CDR1 MNHEY and CDR2 SVGEGT. The CDR3 contains 14 residues. With TRAV- and TRBV-specific primers, first-strand cDNA was made, covering the alpha and beta chains. It was with a constant-region primer and a V-primer adapter that TCRs were amplified over around 20 PCR cycles. TCRdb re-analysed the reads in MiXCR, keeping a single row per CDR3 protein. Among some 13,000 distinct CDR3 sequences listed, roughly 60% were seen once. This sample is drawn from a study of low-dose radiotherapy and immunotherapy resistance in tumors. Looking at the study overall: Cohort 2's total reached 13 Gy over 26 weeks, at 1 Gy per fraction every two weeks. For four cycles from cycle 1 day 1, patients took 300 mg oral aspirin daily.

The chain employs TRBV6-2 or TRBV6-3 and TRBJ2-7; D is unresolved. The sequence came from a human donor with advanced metastatic prostate, ovarian, gallbladder or colorectal cancer (not recorded which). This table probably holds off-target reads from a library built for another chain. DNA for the CDR3: TGTGCCAGCAGTGAAATCTCCGGGTCCTCCGAGCAGTACTTC. Translating gives CASSEISGSSEQYF.